The clone carrying this TCR beta chain was picked up a small number of times. The antigen is unknown. This record belongs to a study of T cells in Graves' hyperthyroidism and ophthalmopathy. The study, taken as a whole, reports: Blood also carried most thyroid clonotypes expanded above 0.001.

Ahead of any ophthalmopathy symptoms, the blood sample was obtained at the first diagnosis of hyperthyroidism. Researchers amplified the TCR beta CDR3 regions from RNA transcripts. First-round RT-PCR targeting the TCR CDR3 was performed with the HTBI primer set. TCRdb fed the multiplex PCR reads into MiXCR, producing one record per CDR3 protein. The sample yields roughly 250,000 distinct CDR3 sequences, roughly 14% seen once. Germline CDR1 reads PRHDT; CDR2 reads FYEKMQ (reference sequence). Unmatched junction bases numbered 9, after V lost 5 bases and J lost 3 bases. The CDR3 loop spans 16 amino acids.

The V gene is TRBV13, the J gene TRBJ2-7; 11 bases align to TRBD2. The TCR was taken from a woman aged 40 to 50 with Graves' hyperthyroidism that later progressed to Graves' ophthalmopathy. The specimen was blood. The chain's CDR3 is CASSPGPTSGGYEQYF. For the CDR3, the DNA is TGTGCCAGCAGCCCCGGCCCTACTAGCGGGGGCTACGAGCAGTACTTC.